This TCR beta chain was identified in a study of OX40 agonist ivuxolimab in advanced cancers. Findings and caveats of the study: CD4+ and CD8+ blood T cells expanded clonally by week 6 at 0.1 to 3.0 mg/kg.

Generated by immunoSEQ multiplex PCR, the TCRdb table keeps only in-frame clones and is missing some. Among more than 100,000 clones, roughly 91% were seen once, and the ten largest hold roughly 1%. The germline V gene encodes CDR1 SGHNT and CDR2 YYREEE (reference sequence). The CDR3 runs to 17 residues. Trimming left V 0 bases short and J 1 base short, with 15 bases between. As regards this clone: Its antigen is not identified.

This sequence was found in an adult with an advanced solid tumor such as melanoma, head and neck, liver or kidney cancer. The specimen comprised CD4+ or CD8+ T cells sorted from blood, sampled in a trial of the OX40 agonist ivuxolimab. The rearrangement joins TRBV5-4 to TRBJ2-3; D assignment may be TRBD1 or TRBD2 (5 bases each). The CDR3 bases are TGTGCCAGCAGCTTGGGATTCGGGCGAGGGGGCACAGATACGCAGTATTTT. Translating gives CASSLGFGRGGTDTQYF.